One and the same sample provided the 21 T cell receptor beta chains below, sequenced in a study of T cell repertoires in cytomegalovirus infection. A single record per CDR3 protein comes from TCRdb applying MiXCR to the reads. The sample lists about 770,000 distinct CDR3 sequences, 25% to 35% seen once, with roughly 13% in the top ten. Their antigens remain unidentified. Source: cultured CD8+ T cells from PBMCs, taken from culture after CMV antigen stimulation. These receptor sequences come from a human donor in good health (CMV status not recorded). Some clones in this sample may be carry-over from other donors' samples.

The chain combines TRBV4-2 with TRBJ2-3, with TRBD1 matching over 8 bases. The V gene end was trimmed by 4 bases and the J gene end by 5 bases; junction bases not matched to a gene: 8. The length of the CDR3 is 15 residues. The germline CDR1 and CDR2 sequences are LGHNA and YNFKEQ. CDR3 nucleotide sequence: TGTGCCAGCAGCCCCCAGGGGGCCTCAATAGATACGCAGTATTTT. It yields the protein CASSPQGASIDTQYF.

The CDR3 DNA sequence: TGCGCCAGCAGCAGCAGACAGGGAACCTACAATGAGCAGTTCTTC. This translates into CASSSRQGTYNEQFF. This sequence joins TRBV5-1 and TRBJ2-1, with 7 positions matching TRBD1. The CDR3 runs to 15 residues. The V segment lost 4 bases and the J segment 2 bases; nucleotides outside the gene matches: 6. Germline-derived CDR1 and CDR2 are SGHRS and YFSETQ.

The sample holds a few counts of this clonotype. This sequence joins TRBV24-1 and TRBJ1-1, with D possibly matching TRBD1 (6 bases). Per the germline V gene, CDR1 is KGHDR and CDR2 is SFDVKD. This CDR3 has 15 residues. V was pared by 4 bases and J by 0 bases, with 11 bases between. CDR3 nucleotide sequence: TGTGCCACCAGTGACCCGGACAGTTTGAACACTGAAGCTTTCTTT. The encoded protein is CATSDPDSLNTEAFF.

This clonotype was seen only a few times. The J gene is TRBJ1-2, the V gene TRBV7-6, with D hard to call. CDR1 SGHVS and CDR2 FNYEAQ come from the germline V gene. The CDR3 contains 13 residues. V lost 0 bases to trimming and J lost 6 bases, with 8 bases between them. The CDR3 DNA reads as TGTGCCAGCAGCTTAGCGCAGCGGAATGGCTACACCTTC. Translated: CASSLAQRNGYTF.

Note on this clonotype: A clone one base away is much larger, so this may be a read error. The chain carries TRBV12-5 and TRBJ2-2; perhaps TRBD1 as D (6 bases). Germline V gene lookup returns CDR1 LGHNT and CDR2 FRNRAP. This CDR3 region has 17 residues. The DNA for the CDR3 is TGTGCTGGTGGTTTGGTAGACCAGGGGATGAGCGCCGGGGAGCTGTTTTTT. Translated, it gives CAGGLVDQGMSAGELFF.

This rearrangement joins TRBV15 to TRBJ2-2; TRBD2 matches at 8 bases. With V trimmed by 2 bases and J by 1 base, 21 bases remained unmatched. CDR1 and CDR2 from the germline V gene are LNHNV and YYDKDF (reference sequence). CDR3 length: 22 residues. The CDR3 loop reads CATSRLFLSGTRKVVNTGELFF. The CDR3, as DNA: TGTGCCACCAGCAGATTATTCCTTTCCGGGACTAGAAAGGTGGTGAACACCGGGGAGCTGTTTTTT. Combining the CDR3 with reference TRBV15 and TRBJ2-2 gives the whole variable domain DAMVIQNPRYQVTQFGKPVTLSCSQTLNHNVMYWYQQKSSQAPKLLFHYYDKDFNNEADTPDNFQSRRPNTSFCFLDIRSPGLGDTAMYLCATSRLFLSGTRKVVNTGELFFGEGSRLTVL.

For this clonotype: An end of the junction does not agree with germline; a read error may underlie this. This sequence joins TRBV11-2 and TRBJ1-1; no clear D gene. The CDR3 length is 13 residues. The germline V gene has CDR1 SGHAT and CDR2 FQNNGV. The CDR3 region has the DNA TGTGCCAGCAGGTTAGCGATGAACACTGAAGCTTTCTTT. This sequence encodes CASRLAMNTEAFF.

This clonotype was detected ten times or more. The V and J genes are TRBV7-6 and TRBJ2-7, with unresolved D. Germline V gives CDR1 SGHVS, CDR2 FNYEAQ. The ends were cut back, 1 base at V and 2 bases at J, with 12 bases in the middle. This CDR3 contains 15 residues. The DNA of the CDR3 is TGTGCCAGCAGCTTAGATCCTGGAGATGCCTACGAGCAGTACGTC. Translated: CASSLDPGDAYEQYV.

The chain links TRBV6-2 or TRBV6-3 to TRBJ2-2; D unresolved. Germline V gene sequence: CDR1 MNHEY, CDR2 SVGEGT. Trimming took off 8 bases at V and 0 bases at J, with 13 bases between the two ends. The CDR3 sequence is 15 residues long. DNA for the CDR3: TGTGCCAGCGTTGGGTACGGACCGAACACCGGGGAGCTGTTTTTT. Residues: CASVGYGPNTGELFF.

This clonotype was observed at least ten times. The V and J genes are TRBV7-2 and TRBJ2-2, with 12 nucleotides matching TRBD2. Germline trimming cut 5 bases from V and 0 bases from J; bases unmatched to any gene: 10. This CDR3 contains 19 residues. Germline assignment: CDR1 SGHTA and CDR2 FQGNSA. The CDR3 spells CASSLRLAGDLANTGELFF. The CDR3 nucleotides read TGTGCCAGCAGCCTGCGACTAGCGGGGGATCTCGCGAACACCGGGGAGCTGTTTTTT.

The rearrangement uses TRBV28 and TRBJ1-2; a possible D gene is TRBD1 (6 bases). Germline CDR1 reads MDHEN; CDR2 reads SYDVKM. V gave up 6 bases and J gave up 5 bases, with 13 bases separating them. The CDR3 extends over 13 amino acids. The CDR3, as DNA: TGTGCCAGCAGCCCTGATACAGGGTATGGCTACACCTTC. This gives the protein CASSPDTGYGYTF.

This sequence joins TRBV7-2 and TRBJ2-1; 15 bases agree with TRBD2. The ends lost 5 bases at V and 9 bases at J; junction bases unmatched: 5. CDR1 is SGHTA, CDR2 FQGNSA, per germline. There are 15 residues in the CDR3. CDR3 bases: TGTGCCAGCAGCAAGGGACTAGCGGGGGGTACTGAGCAGTTCTTC. Protein product: CASSKGLAGGTEQFF.

J is TRBJ2-5 and V is TRBV7-2; TRBD1 might be the D (6 bases). Germline V gene lookup returns CDR1 SGHTA and CDR2 FQGNSA. V lost 5 bases, J lost 4 bases, and 17 bases lay in between. The CDR3 has 15 amino acids. CDR3 sequence reads: CASSPSTGSGETQYF. In nucleotides, the CDR3 is TGTGCCAGCAGCCCTTCCACAGGGAGCGGAGAGACCCAGTACTTC.

The V call is TRBV4-1, the J call TRBJ2-3; the D is unclear. This CDR3 region has 14 residues. Between the trimmed V and J ends, which lost 1 base and 5 bases, there was a span of 10 bases. The germline V gene encodes CDR1 MGHRA and CDR2 YSYEKL. In DNA, the CDR3 is TGCGCCAGCAGCCAAGCATCTTGGGGAGATACGCAGTATTTT. This translates into CASSQASWGDTQYF.

The chain recombines TRBV7-9 with TRBJ1-5, with D possibly matching TRBD1 (5 bases). V gave up 5 bases and J gave up 6 bases, with 14 bases separating them. CDR3 length: 14 residues. Per germline, CDR1 SEHNR and CDR2 FQNEAQ (reference sequence). In DNA, the CDR3 is TGTGCCAGCAGCCCAGGACACGGGGGTCAGCCCCAGCATTTT. Translating gives CASSPGHGGQPQHF.

This clonotype was counted between two and nine times. V gene TRBV2 combines with J gene TRBJ1-1; D ambiguous. This CDR3 contains 14 residues. V was clipped by 3 bases and J by 1 base, with 9 bases between them. The V gene's germline CDR1 is SNHLY and CDR2 FYNNEI. The CDR3 loop reads CASSDVERNTEAFF. The CDR3, as DNA: TGTGCCAGCAGTGATGTGGAGAGGAACACTGAAGCTTTCTTT.

The chain recombines TRBV6-1 with TRBJ1-5; 7 positions agree with TRBD1. V lost 6 bases to trimming and J lost 5 bases; unmatched junction nucleotides: 7. This CDR3 spans 14 amino acids. CDR1 and CDR2 (germline): MNHNS, SASEGT. Here the CDR3 reads CASRPRDRDQPQHF. CDR3 nucleotide sequence: TGTGCCAGCAGACCACGGGACAGAGATCAGCCCCAGCATTTT.

This clonotype was recorded a few times. The chain employs TRBV10-3 and TRBJ1-1; D may be TRBD1 (5 bases). The CDR3 runs to 14 residues. Germline CDR1 is ENHRY and CDR2 is SYGVKD. The V gene lost 6 bases and the J gene lost 0 bases, with 11 bases spanning the gap. CDR3 nucleotide sequence: TGTGCCATCAGCGAAAGGGGACTGAACACTGAAGCTTTCTTT. Protein sequence: CAISERGLNTEAFF.

This clonotype was seen repeatedly, ten times or more. This chain connects TRBV7-8 to TRBJ1-2; 11 nucleotides line up with TRBD1. The germline V gene has CDR1 SGHVS and CDR2 FQNEAQ. The V segment lost 0 bases and the J segment 4 bases; nucleotides outside the gene matches: 7. The CDR3 sequence is 17 residues long. The CDR3 is CASSLARKDRGLYGYTF. In DNA, the CDR3 is TGTGCCAGCAGCTTAGCGCGGAAGGACAGGGGGCTCTATGGCTACACCTTC. Drawing the rest from reference TRBV7-8 and TRBJ1-2, the complete variable domain is GAGVSQSPRYKVAKRGQDVALRCDPISGHVSLFWYQQALGQGPEFLTYFQNEAQLDKSGLPSDRFFAERPEGSVSTLKIQRTQQEDSAVYLCASSLARKDRGLYGYTFGSGTRLTVV.

This chain uses TRBV19 with TRBJ1-1; unclear D gene. The CDR3 extends over 14 amino acids. V was clipped by 2 bases and J by 1 base, with 8 bases between them. In germline, CDR1 is LNHDA, CDR2 SQIVND (reference sequence). CDR3 nucleotides: TGTGCCAGTAGTATACTCCCCGAGAACACTGAAGCTTTCTTT. This codes for CASSILPENTEAFF.

This clonotype was found a few times. In DNA, the CDR3 is TGTGCCAGCAGCCCACCCCGGGGGGCGGCTTTCTTT. This encodes CASSPPRGAAFF. V and J are TRBV7-2 and TRBJ1-1; a weak D match, TRBD1 (6 bases). CDR3 length: 12 amino acids. Germline CDR1 and CDR2: SGHTA and FQGNSA. The germline V and J ends were trimmed by 5 bases and 11 bases, with 15 bases remaining between them.